The clone carrying this T cell receptor (beta chain) was counted between two and nine times. Study processing details: Nucleated cell number was recorded as an estimate derived from reference gene primer amplification. Only in-frame clones appear in the TCRdb table, and some are missing; sequencing was by immunoSEQ multiplex PCR. Clonal size and the V and J genes are those of that table, whereas D and trimming came from the DNA. The sample holds around 230,000 clones, 88% seen once. This sample stems from a study of blood T cell repertoires in COVID-19. At the level of the study: Spain, Italy and the United States supplied samples that represented acute and convalescent COVID-19.

The CDR3 runs 14 residues. Germline CDR1 is MNHEY and CDR2 is SVGAGI. With 7 bases removed from V and 3 bases from J, the gap between germline ends came to 13 bases. Recruits, aged about 18 to 100 years, lived in 25 or so US areas. Membership in each cohort depended on participant-reported clinical history. The source is a woman under 40 who had recovered from COVID-19. The sample consisted of PBMCs or T cells enriched from blood (not recorded which). The chain is built from TRBV6-5 and TRBJ1-5; D gene ambiguous. CDR3 in amino acids: CASMHRRNNQPQHF. The CDR3 DNA sequence: TGTGCCAGCATGCACAGAAGGAACAATCAGCCCCAGCATTTT.